The 3 T cell receptor beta chains given below trace back to one sample, sequenced in a study of blood T cell repertoires in COVID-19. The assay was immunoSEQ multiplex PCR, and TCRdb's table has in-frame clones only and misses some. Among roughly 51,000 clones listed, around 90% were seen once. Sequenced: peripheral blood. Every receptor here comes from a man aged 50 to 59 with active COVID-19.

The chain uses TRBV9 and TRBJ2-1, with TRBD2 matching over 14 bases. The CDR3 contains 18 residues. CDR1 and CDR2 (germline): SGDLS, YYNGEE. With V trimmed by 0 bases and J by 1 base, 3 bases remained unmatched. CDR3 bases: TGTGCCAGCAGCGTAGGACTAGCGGGGGGGCATTCCTACAATGAGCAGTTCTTC. Protein sequence: CASSVGLAGGHSYNEQFF.

V is TRBV12-2 and J is TRBJ1-1; the D call of TRBD1 is as the table states it, not checked on the DNA. TRBV12-2 is marked as a pseudogene. This CDR3 comprises 16 residues. CDR3: CASRLATGGKNTEAFF. The DNA of the CDR3 is TGTGCAAGTCGCTTAGCAACAGGGGGGAAGAACACTGAAGCTTTCTTT.

The chain uses TRBV7-2 and TRBJ2-7, with TRBD1 matching over 7 bases. CDR1 and CDR2 (germline): SGHTA, FQGNSA. CDR3 length equals 13 residues. The J segment lost 7 bases and the V segment lost 4 bases, leaving 7 bases of the junction unmatched. The CDR3 reads CASSSRTGGEQYF. Written as DNA, the CDR3 is TGTGCCAGCAGCTCCAGGACAGGCGGGGAGCAGTACTTC.